A selection of T cell receptor beta chains follows, all from one sample in a study of neurological immune-mediated disorders. TCRdb processed the 5' RACE reads anew with MiXCR; each CDR3 protein has one entry. The table has more than 45,000 distinct CDR3 sequences, around 3.1% seen once; the top ten hold roughly 5.5%. Sequenced: PBMCs. These receptors were obtained from a man in his forties with multiple sclerosis. The CDR3 runs from the conserved cysteine through the conserved F or W. D genes are given only for firm matches. The size of a clone is reported for some rows only, either as once, few or many, or as a class for expanded clones.

many,TRBV10-3,NA,TRBJ1-5,15,TGTGCCATCAGTGATGGGACGGCTCAAAATCAGCCCCAGCATTTT,CAISDGTAQNQPQHF
many,TRBV12-3/TRBV12-4,NA,TRBJ2-3,13,TGTGCCAGCATTTCAACCGATGCAGATACGCAGTATTTT,CASISTDADTQYF
many,TRBV5-1,TRBD2,TRBJ2-1,15,TGCGCCAGCAGAGGCGGGGGGATCATATACAATGAGCAGTTCTTC,CASRGGGIIYNEQFF
many,TRBV2,NA,TRBJ2-5,15,TGTGCCAGCTTGAGGGGGAGGGCACCGCAAGAGACCCAGTACTTC,CASLRGRAPQETQYF
many,TRBV6-5,NA,TRBJ2-2,13,TGTGCCAGCAGTTACGGGTACACCGGGGAGCTGTTTTTT,CASSYGYTGELFF
many,TRBV9,TRBD1,TRBJ2-5,15,TGTGCCAGCAGCGAAGGACAGGGTGAACGGTTCCCCCAGTACTTC,CASSEGQGERFPQYF
many,TRBV4-1,NA,TRBJ2-7,16,TGCGCCAGCAGCCCCCTACCCGCGGGGCTTGCGGACGAGCAGTACTTC,CASSPLPAGLADEQYF
many,TRBV7-3,NA,TRBJ2-1,14,TGTGCCAGCAGCTCTAGAAGTCCTTACAATGAGCAGTTCTTC,CASSSRSPYNEQFF
many,TRBV12-3/TRBV12-4,NA,TRBJ2-6,14,TGTGCCAGCAGTCGCGCCTCTGGGGCCAACGTCCTGACTTTC,CASSRASGANVLTF
NA,TRBV30,NA,TRBJ1-4,15,TGTGCCTGGAGTGTACAGGCGACAACTAATGAAAAACTGTTTTTT,CAWSVQATTNEKLFF
many,TRBV7-3,TRBD2,TRBJ2-3,18,TGTGCCAGCAGCTTTGTAAGCGGGGGGGCGTTCGATACAGATACGCAGTATTTT,CASSFVSGGAFDTDTQYF
many,TRBV5-1,TRBD1,TRBJ2-5,16,TGCGCCAGCAGCTTTGGGGACAGGGGACACCAAGAGACCCAGTACTTC,CASSFGDRGHQETQYF
many,TRBV24-1,TRBD2,TRBJ2-3,14,TGTGCCACCAGTGTAGCGGGGGGATCAGATACGCAGTATTTT,CATSVAGGSDTQYF
many,TRBV5-1,NA,TRBJ2-3,16,TGCGCCAGCAGCTTGCCGGATAACGGTGTTTCAGATACGCAGTATTTT,CASSLPDNGVSDTQYF
many,TRBV12-3/TRBV12-4,NA,TRBJ1-2,14,TGTGCCAGCAGTCCGAGGGGATTTGGCTATGGCTACACCTTC,CASSPRGFGYGYTF
many,TRBV7-9,NA,TRBJ2-7,13,TGTGCCAGCAGCTTATCATCGGGGAACGAGCAGTACTTC,CASSLSSGNEQYF
many,TRBV30,NA,TRBJ1-1,13,TGTGCCTGGAGTGTACAAATTGGGACTGAAGCTTTCTTT,CAWSVQIGTEAFF
many,TRBV12-3/TRBV12-4,NA,TRBJ1-2,13,TGTGCCAGCAGCCCTGAAACCTACTATGGCTACACCTTC,CASSPETYYGYTF
NA,TRBV5-1,NA,TRBJ2-2,15,TGCGCCAGCAGCTTGGCCTCGGGGCGGACCGGGGAGCTGTTTTTT,CASSLASGRTGELFF
many,TRBV20-1,TRBD2,TRBJ2-3,16,TGCAGTGCTCGGGGGTTAGCGGGGGGCCCCCGGAATACGCAGTATTTT,CSARGLAGGPRNTQYF
many,TRBV9,TRBD1,TRBJ1-5,14,TGTGCCAGCAGCGCTGGGACAGATTATCAGCCCCAGAATTTT,CASSAGTDYQPQNF
many,TRBV11-2,TRBD2,TRBJ2-2,19,TGTGCCAGCAGCTTAGACGGACTAGCGGGGGGGACGAACACCGGGGAGCTGTTTTTT,CASSLDGLAGGTNTGELFF
many,TRBV6-1,TRBD1,TRBJ2-5,14,TGTGCCAGCATTAAAAACAGGGGTGGAGAGACCCAGTACTTC,CASIKNRGGETQYF
few,TRBV6-5,NA,TRBJ2-4,11,TGTGCCAGCAGTTACACGGGTATCGAGTACTTC,CASSYTGIEYF
many,TRBV27,NA,TRBJ2-6,16,TGTGCCAGCAGTAACACAGGGTCTGCTGGGGCCAACGTCCTGACTTTC,CASSNTGSAGANVLTF
few,TRBV5-6,TRBD1,TRBJ1-5,15,TGTGCCAGCAGCTTAGGACAGGGGCTCTATCAGCCCCAGCATTTT,CASSLGQGLYQPQHF
many,TRBV9,NA,TRBJ1-3,13,TGTGCCAGCAGCCCGTCGACTGGAAACACCATATATTTT,CASSPSTGNTIYF
many,TRBV20-1,NA,TRBJ2-2,16,TGCAGTGCTAGAGGGACAGGGAGGGTGGACACCGGGGAGCTGTTTTTT,CSARGTGRVDTGELFF
many,TRBV4-1,NA,TRBJ1-1,11,TGCGCCAGCAGGTTTGGAGGGGCAGCTTTCTTT,CASRFGGAAFF
many,TRBV6-5,TRBD1,TRBJ1-1,14,TGTGCCAGCAGTTCCCCGGACAGGGCCGCTGAAGCTTTCTTT,CASSSPDRAAEAFF
many,TRBV20-1,NA,TRBJ1-4,13,TGCAGTGCTAGGCGGACAGTAAATGAAAAACTGTTTTTT,CSARRTVNEKLFF
many,TRBV27,NA,TRBJ2-3,18,TGTGCCAGCAGTCCACGTTCCACAGGCTTGAGAACAACAGATACGCAGTATTTT,CASSPRSTGLRTTDTQYF
many,TRBV9,NA,TRBJ2-5,15,TGTGCCAGCAGCCCGAGAGAGGGGACTGGGGAGACCCAGTACTTC,CASSPREGTGETQYF
many,TRBV20-1,NA,TRBJ1-5,10,TGCAGTGCTAGGGGGCAGCCCCAGCATTTT,CSARGQPQHF
many,TRBV20-1,NA,TRBJ2-7,11,TGCAGTGCTAGAACCCACTACGAGCAGTACTTC,CSARTHYEQYF
many,TRBV5-5,NA,TRBJ2-5,14,TGTGCCAGCAGCTTCCAGACAGACCAAGAGACCCAGTACTTC,CASSFQTDQETQYF
few,TRBV27,NA,TRBJ1-6,14,TGTGCCAGCAGACGGAGGACAGATAATTCACCCCTCCACTTT,CASRRRTDNSPLHF
many,TRBV11-2,NA,TRBJ2-5,14,TGTGCCAGCAGCTTAGGGACAGTACAAGAGACCCAGTACTTC,CASSLGTVQETQYF
many,TRBV5-5,TRBD1,TRBJ2-5,14,TGTGCCAGCAGCTGGCTGGACAGGCAAGAGACCCAGTACTTC,CASSWLDRQETQYF
many,TRBV12-3/TRBV12-4,NA,TRBJ2-7,12,TGTGCCAGCGCCAGGAGAACCTACGAGCAGTACTTC,CASARRTYEQYF
many,TRBV5-1,NA,TRBJ2-5,11,TGCGCCAGCAGCATTGAAGAGACCCAGTACTTC,CASSIEETQYF
many,TRBV24-1,NA,TRBJ2-1,14,TGTGCCACCACGGACGGCTCACCCCCGTGGGAGCAGTTCTTC,CATTDGSPPWEQFF
many,TRBV7-9,TRBD2,TRBJ2-3,16,TGTGCCAGCAGCTTAGCAAGCGGGGGTTTCACAGATACGCAGTATTTT,CASSLASGGFTDTQYF
NA,TRBV5-1,NA,TRBJ2-3,17,TGCGCCAGCAGCTTGGGGAGACTACCGTCAAGCACAGATACGCAGTATTTT,CASSLGRLPSSTDTQYF
few,TRBV5-1,NA,TRBJ2-3,16,TGCGCCAGCATTGCGGGGGCACACCCTAGCACAGATACGCAGTATTTT,CASIAGAHPSTDTQYF
many,TRBV7-2,NA,TRBJ1-4,15,TGTGCCAGCAGCTCCCGGGTGGGGACGGGAGAAAAACTGTTTTTT,CASSSRVGTGEKLFF
many,TRBV2,NA,TRBJ1-5,14,TGTGCCAGCAGTGATTACAGGGGCAATCAGCCCCAGCATTTT,CASSDYRGNQPQHF